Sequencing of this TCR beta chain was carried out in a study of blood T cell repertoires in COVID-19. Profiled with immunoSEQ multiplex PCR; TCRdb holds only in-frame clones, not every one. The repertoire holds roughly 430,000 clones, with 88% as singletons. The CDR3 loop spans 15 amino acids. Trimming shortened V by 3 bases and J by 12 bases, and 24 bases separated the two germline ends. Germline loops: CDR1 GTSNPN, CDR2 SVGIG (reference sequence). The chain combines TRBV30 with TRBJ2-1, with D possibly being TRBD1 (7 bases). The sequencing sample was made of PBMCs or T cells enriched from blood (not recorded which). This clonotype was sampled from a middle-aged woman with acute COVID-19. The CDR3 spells CAWSAGTEAPRGQFF. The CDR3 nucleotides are TGTGCCTGGAGCGCCGGGACAGAGGCGCCGCGGGGGCAGTTCTTC. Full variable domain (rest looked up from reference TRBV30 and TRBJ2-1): SQTIHQWPATLVQPVGSPLSLECTVEGTSNPNLYWYRQAAGRGLQLLFYSVGIGQISSEVPQNLSASRPQDRQFILSSKKLLLSDSGFYLCAWSAGTEAPRGQFFGPGTRLTVL.